This T cell receptor (beta chain) came from a study of CD8+CD57+ T cells in acquired aplastic anemia. The CDR3 totals 13 residues. V dropped 10 bases and J dropped 2 bases, with 15 bases sitting between them. The germline V gene has CDR1 WSHSY and CDR2 SAAADI. This clonotype was detected ten times or more. Its antigen is as yet unknown. General observations from the study: In CD8+ cells, Simpson's diversity showed no significant difference between patients and controls.

Sequenced patients had shown CD8+CD57+ cell expansion by flow cytometry. Therapy had not been given to patients before blood sampling. Genomic DNA constituted the template upon which TCR beta VDJ and CDR3 profiling was performed. TCRdb re-derived calls from the reads in MiXCR, one entry per CDR3 protein. Among 150,000 to 170,000 distinct CDR3 sequences listed, approximately 52% were seen once. Sequences were obtained from sorted CD4+, CD8+, or CD8+CD57+ T cells (not recorded which) from PBMCs. The sequence was collected from a human donor with aplastic anemia. This chain links TRBV10-2 with TRBJ2-7, with unresolved D. The CDR3 spells CATLTSLTYEQYF. The DNA of the CDR3 is TGCGCCACCCTGACAAGCCTTACCTACGAGCAGTACTTC.